Listed below are T cell receptor beta chains from one sample, sequenced in a study of esophageal squamous cell carcinoma under preoperative chemotherapy. A single record per CDR3 protein comes from TCRdb applying MiXCR to the PCR reads. The sample includes approximately 20,000 distinct CDR3 sequences, around 42% of them seen just once. Sampling was carried out from a patient given preoperative chemotherapy. The receptor source for this set is a human donor with esophageal squamous cell carcinoma. The donor label of this sample is uncertain. Both conserved end residues are part of each CDR3. The order of the fields is D gene, clone size, V gene, J gene, CDR3 protein, CDR3 DNA. D genes are given only for firm matches. The size of a clone is reported for some rows only, either as once, few or many, or as a class for expanded clones.

TRBD2,NA,TRBV5-4,TRBJ2-3,CASSLITSGTDTQYF,TGTGCCAGCAGCTTGATTACTAGCGGCACAGATACGCAGTATTTT
NA,NA,TRBV6-5,TRBJ2-5,CASSWGLSGETQYF,TGTGCCAGCAGTTGGGGACTGAGTGGGGAGACCCAGTACTTC
TRBD2,NA,TRBV7-6,TRBJ2-2,CASSLGLTSGLTSNELFF,TGTGCCAGCAGCTTAGGATTGACTAGCGGGTTGACCTCCAATGAGCTGTTTTTC
TRBD1,NA,TRBV7-8,TRBJ2-7,CASSLGPGQGTYEQYF,TGTGCCAGCAGCTTGGGACCGGGACAGGGGACCTACGAGCAGTACTTC
TRBD1,few,TRBV7-8,TRBJ2-7,CASTRGQGGPYEQYF,TGTGCCAGCACCAGAGGACAGGGGGGTCCCTACGAGCAGTACTTC
TRBD2,medium-sized,TRBV7-2,TRBJ2-1,CASSLGTSGYNEQFF,TGTGCCAGCAGCTTGGGGACTAGCGGCTACAATGAGCAGTTCTTC
TRBD1,few,TRBV7-2,TRBJ2-1,CASSLTTGVKDNEQFF,TGTGCCAGCAGCTTAACGACAGGGGTTAAGGACAATGAGCAGTTCTTC
NA,many,TRBV11-1,TRBJ2-1,CASSLGQLSSYNEQFF,TGTGCCAGCAGCTTAGGACAGCTGAGCTCCTACAATGAGCAGTTCTTC
NA,NA,TRBV12-3/TRBV12-4,TRBJ2-1,CASSFLDNEQFF,TGTGCCAGCAGTTTTTTAGATAATGAGCAGTTCTTC
NA,medium-sized,TRBV7-7,TRBJ2-5,CASSLDGQETQYF,TGTGCTAGCAGTCTGGACGGACAAGAGACCCAGTACTTC
TRBD1,few,TRBV9,TRBJ2-1,CASSAGTVSYNEQFF,TGTGCCAGCAGCGCCGGGACAGTTTCGTACAATGAGCAGTTCTTC
NA,large,TRBV7-7,TRBJ2-7,CASSPVGGHEQYF,TGTGCCAGCAGCCCCGTAGGGGGGCACGAGCAGTACTTC
NA,NA,TRBV12-3/TRBV12-4,TRBJ1-2,CASSPRLNYGYTF,TGTGCCAGCAGTCCCCGGCTTAACTATGGCTACACCTTC
NA,NA,TRBV19,TRBJ2-1,CASKLDSYNEQFF,TGTGCCAGTAAGTTGGACAGCTACAATGAGCAGTTCTTC
NA,NA,TRBV7-3,TRBJ2-4,CASSPGATDTQYF,TGTGCCAGCAGCCCAGGCGCCACAGACACGCAGTACTTC
NA,once,TRBV7-3,TRBJ2-3,CASIAARGDKDTQYF,TGTGCCAGCATCGCTGCGCGCGGGGACAAAGATACTCAGTATTTC
TRBD2,once,TRBV6-1,TRBJ2-3,CASTSPSGITDTQYF,TGTGCCAGCACCTCGCCTAGCGGGATAACAGATACGCAGTATTTT
TRBD2,many,TRBV7-6,TRBJ2-1,CASSPVISGGGGEQFF,TGTGCCAGCAGCCCCGTTATCAGCGGGGGGGGGGGTGAGCAGTTCTTC
TRBD1,NA,TRBV7-9,TRBJ2-5,CASSPTRDREKETQHF,TGTGCCAGCAGCCCGACTCGGGACAGAGAAAAAGAGACCCAACATTTC
TRBD1,medium-sized,TRBV6-6,TRBJ2-1,CASSYGGQAFSEQFF,TGTGCCAGCAGTTACGGCGGACAGGCCTTCAGTGAGCAGTTCTTC
NA,NA,TRBV7-3,TRBJ2-4,CASRPDATNTQYF,TGTGCCAGCAGGCCGGACGCCACAAACACGCAGTACTTC
TRBD1,many,TRBV27,TRBJ2-1,CASTQQGYEQFF,TGTGCCAGCACCCAACAGGGGTATGAGCAGTTCTTC
TRBD1,NA,TRBV12-3/TRBV12-4,TRBJ2-5,CASSKQGARETQYF,TGTGCCAGCAGTAAACAGGGGGCGAGAGAGACCCAGTACTTC
NA,many,TRBV12-3/TRBV12-4,TRBJ2-5,CASSLRQANLYNEQYF,TGTGCCAGCAGTTTAAGACAGGCCAACCTCTACAATGAGCAGTACTTC
NA,few,TRBV7-2,TRBJ2-5,CASSQTVIQETQYF,TGTGCCAGCAGCCAAACAGTTATTCAAGAGACCCAGTACTTC
TRBD2,NA,TRBV7-2,TRBJ2-3,CASSLVGTSGIGADTQYF,TGTGCCAGCAGCTTAGTTGGGACTAGCGGGATCGGTGCAGATACGCAGTATTTT
NA,few,TRBV11-2,TRBJ2-1,CASSLGTQDNEQFF,TGTGCCAGCAGCTTAGGGACACAAGACAATGAGCAGTTCTTC
TRBD1,NA,TRBV7-3,TRBJ2-1,CASSLGWGQGYNEQFF,TGTGCCAGCAGCTTAGGATGGGGACAGGGATACAATGAGCAGTTCTTC
TRBD2,NA,TRBV7-3,TRBJ2-3,CASSLTSSGVSDTQYF,TGTGCCAGCAGCTTAACGTCTAGCGGGGTTTCAGATACGCAGTATTTT
TRBD2,few,TRBV7-2,TRBJ2-3,CASSLGFGAGAGADTQYF,TGTGCCAGCAGCTTAGGCTTTGGGGCGGGAGCCGGTGCAGATACGCAGTATTTT
TRBD1,NA,TRBV12-3/TRBV12-4,TRBJ2-4,CASRLRRRTGTYNEQYF,TGTGCCAGCAGACTGAGAAGGAGGACAGGGACCTACAATGAGCAGTACTTC
NA,few,TRBV11-2,TRBJ2-3,CASSDGAGTTDTQYF,TGTGCCAGCAGCGATGGGGCAGGGACCACAGATACGCAGTATTTT
NA,medium-sized,TRBV7-9,TRBJ2-3,CASSPRGEPLSTDTQYF,TGTGCCAGCAGCCCCAGGGGTGAGCCTTTGAGCACAGATACGCAGTATTTT
TRBD1,NA,TRBV6-1,TRBJ2-1,CASSGRTWTGGGNEQFF,TGTGCCAGCAGTGGGCGAACCTGGACAGGGGGCGGGAATGAGCAGTTCTTC
NA,many,TRBV7-2,TRBJ2-3,CASSLDGALTDTQYF,TGTGCCAGCAGCTTAGATGGGGCGCTCACAGATACGCAGTATTTT
NA,many,TRBV10-3,TRBJ2-5,CAISAGGGKGETQYF,TGTGCCATCAGTGCCGGTGGAGGGAAAGGAGAGACCCAGTACTTC
NA,NA,TRBV7-9,TRBJ2-1,CASSHRDSTYNEQFF,TGTGCCAGCAGCCACCGGGACTCGACTTACAATGAGCAGTTCTTC
TRBD2,few,TRBV5-1,TRBJ2-7,CASSPGLGGAQYEQYF,TGCGCCAGCAGCCCTGGATTGGGAGGGGCTCAATACGAGCAGTACTTC
NA,NA,TRBV12-3/TRBV12-4,TRBJ2-2,CASSLTGVGSGALFF,TGTGCCAGCAGTTTAACGGGAGTAGGGTCCGGGGCGCTGTTTTTT
NA,NA,TRBV6-1,TRBJ2-5,CASSEVWLCGESETQSF,TGTGCCAGCAGTGAAGTTTGGCTCTGTGGAGAATCCGAGACCCAGTCCTTC
TRBD2,NA,TRBV7-2,TRBJ2-7,CASSPDLAGVGQYF,TGTGCCAGCAGCCCAGATTTAGCGGGAGTAGGGCAGTACTTC
TRBD2,many,TRBV11-1,TRBJ2-2,CASSLLAGAGELFF,TGTGCCAGCAGCTTACTAGCGGGAGCCGGGGAGCTGTTTTTT
TRBD1,many,TRBV27,TRBJ2-5,CASTVDRVVLETQYF,TGTGCCAGCACGGTTGACAGGGTAGTTTTAGAGACCCAGTACTTC
TRBD1,NA,TRBV7-2,TRBJ2-5,CASSLGPGTGGPETQYF,TGTGCCAGCAGCTTAGGACCCGGGACAGGGGGCCCCGAGACCCAGTACTTC
TRBD1,few,TRBV28,TRBJ1-4,CASGGQPNEKLFF,TGTGCCAGTGGGGGACAGCCTAATGAAAAACTGTTTTTT
TRBD2,few,TRBV7-2,TRBJ2-1,CASSSPTSGGRGDEQFF,TGTGCCAGCAGCTCACCCACTAGCGGGGGCAGGGGGGATGAGCAGTTCTTC
NA,NA,TRBV7-2,TRBJ2-3,CASSFPTDTQYF,TGTGCCAGCAGCTTCCCCACAGATACGCAGTATTTT
NA,NA,TRBV6-1,TRBJ2-7,CASRADTPGEQYF,TGTGCCAGCAGAGCCGACACCCCAGGCGAGCAGTACTTC
NA,NA,TRBV7-8,TRBJ2-2,CARSFAQAGELFF,TGTGCCAGGAGCTTTGCGCAGGCCGGGGAGCTGTTCTTT
NA,NA,TRBV7-9,TRBJ2-2,CASSNSGAKPNTGELFF,TGTGCCAGCAGCAACTCTGGGGCGAAACCGAACACCGGGGAGCTGTTTTTT
NA,few,TRBV7-2,TRBJ2-3,CASSPVRTGRGTDTQYF,TGTGCCAGCAGCCCAGTCCGGACGGGGAGAGGCACAGATACGCAGTATTTT
TRBD2,NA,TRBV7-3,TRBJ2-3,CASSLTLAADTQYF,TGTGCCAGCAGCTTAACACTAGCGGCAGATACGCAGTATTTT
TRBD2,few,TRBV7-3,TRBJ2-1,CASSPSGGTFYNEQFF,TGTGCCAGCAGCCCGAGCGGGGGAACCTTCTACAATGAGCAGTTCTTC
NA,NA,TRBV7-2,TRBJ2-7,CASSAPGVGATNTQYF,TGTGCCAGCAGCGCACCGGGGGTGGGGGCCACAAATACGCAGTACTTC
NA,few,TRBV6-1,TRBJ2-1,CASSERGRAGQLFPPEQFF,TGTGCCAGCAGTGAAAGGGGACGAGCGGGACAGTTATTCCCCCCTGAGCAGTTCTTC
NA,NA,TRBV7-8,TRBJ2-5,CARSFGATAQSF,TGTGCGAGGAGCTTTGGGGCGACGGCCCAGTCTTTC
TRBD2,NA,TRBV7-2,TRBJ2-3,CASSARRGGGTETQYF,TGTGCCAGCAGCGCGCGCCGGGGGGGGGGCACAGAGACCCAGTATTTC